Listed below are T cell receptor beta chains from one sample, sequenced in a study of glioma-infiltrating T cells after dendritic cell vaccination. The data were produced by immunoSEQ multiplex PCR, yet TCRdb's version contains in-frame clones alone and is incomplete. The table records 90,000 to 140,000 clones, around 87% of them present only once. Sequencing was performed on blood, taken after dendritic cell vaccination. The source of these receptors is a human donor with glioblastoma. Both conserved end residues are part of each CDR3. Fields, in order: D gene, V gene, CDR3 length, clone size, J gene, CDR3 DNA, CDR3 protein. A D gene is named only where the DNA matches it firmly. Some rows have no size entry. The others give once, few or many, or a class for an expanded clone.

TRBD2	TRBV28	16	.	TRBJ2-2	TGTGCCAGCAGTCCTGGACTAGCGGGAAGGTACGGGGAGCTGTTTTTT	CASSPGLAGRYGELFF
.	TRBV6-1	13	.	TRBJ1-5	TGTGCCAGCAGTGGGACAGATGAACAGCCCCAGCATTTT	CASSGTDEQPQHF
.	TRBV18	16	.	TRBJ2-6	TGTGCCAGCTCACCACCGCCGGGAGTAGGGGCCAACGTCCTGACTTTC	CASSPPPGVGANVLTF
.	TRBV5-1	17	.	TRBJ1-1	TGCGCCAGCAGCTTGGGATATTTGCAGGGATCGAACACTGAAGCTTTCTTT	CASSLGYLQGSNTEAFF
.	TRBV7-3	17	.	TRBJ2-3	TGTGCCAGCAGCGCCACCTTCGGGAGTTCTCACACAGATACGCAGTATTTT	CASSATFGSSHTDTQYF
TRBD2	TRBV2	14	.	TRBJ2-3	TGTGCCAGCAGTGTCCTCGCGGGGGGGGATACGCAGTATTTT	CASSVLAGGDTQYF
TRBD1	TRBV5-4	15	.	TRBJ2-3	TGTGCCAGCAGCAAAAGACAGGGCTTAACAGATACGCAGTATTTT	CASSKRQGLTDTQYF
TRBD1	TRBV19	17	.	TRBJ2-1	TGTGCCAGTAGTGTCGCCACAGGGGTTGGGGTGGACAATGAGCAGTTCTTC	CASSVATGVGVDNEQFF
TRBD1	TRBV28	17	.	TRBJ1-2	TGTGCCAGCACCCCCCCTATCGGCAGGGGGGCCTTCTATGGCTACACCTTC	CASTPPIGRGAFYGYTF
.	TRBV20-1	11	.	TRBJ2-1	TGCAGTGCTAGCCCTAATTATGAGCAGTTCTTC	CSASPNYEQFF
.	TRBV11-2	15	.	TRBJ1-1	TGTGCCAGCAGCTTCTTACAGGGTACGGAAACTGAAGCTTTCTTT	CASSFLQGTETEAFF
TRBD1	TRBV5-1	14	.	TRBJ2-1	TGCGCCAGCAGCCGCGGGACAGGATACAATGAGCAGTTCTTC	CASSRGTGYNEQFF
TRBD1	TRBV9	14	.	TRBJ2-7	TGTGCCAGCAGCGTAGGACAGGGAGTCTACGAGCAGTACTTC	CASSVGQGVYEQYF
.	TRBV19	15	.	TRBJ1-1	TGTGCCAGTAGCCTCCGGGACACTACGAACACTGAAGCTTTCTTT	CASSLRDTTNTEAFF
.	TRBV7-7	14	.	TRBJ2-3	TGTGCTAGCAGCCCCACGGGGGGCACAGATACGCAGTATTTT	CASSPTGGTDTQYF
.	TRBV27	15	.	TRBJ1-2	TGTGCCAGCAGTTTATCCCCCGAACAGGGCGATGGCTACACCTTC	CASSLSPEQGDGYTF
TRBD1	TRBV5-1	14	few	TRBJ1-4	TGCGCCAGCAGCTTCGGACAGGGGCGGGAAAAACTGTTTTTT	CASSFGQGREKLFF
.	TRBV5-1	16	.	TRBJ1-3	TGCGCCAGCAGCGCATCTTTAGAGACAGTCGGAAACACCATATATTTT	CASSASLETVGNTIYF
.	TRBV5-6	12	.	TRBJ1-2	TGTGCCAGCAGACGACGGGACTATGGCTACACCTTC	CASRRRDYGYTF
.	TRBV5-1	15	.	TRBJ2-5	TGCGCCAGCCACCGTCTACCCGCCCAACCGGAGACCCAGTACTTC	CASHRLPAQPETQYF
TRBD2	TRBV4-1	17	.	TRBJ2-3	TGCGCCAGCAGCCAGGGACTAGCGGGAGGGCCGACAGATACGCAGTATTTT	CASSQGLAGGPTDTQYF
.	TRBV5-4	18	.	TRBJ1-5	TGTGCCAGCAGCTTGGGGCCGAGGATGCTCGATAGCAATCAGCCCCAGCATTTT	CASSLGPRMLDSNQPQHF
TRBD1	TRBV2	15	.	TRBJ2-7	TGTGCCAGCATATTGGGACAGGCGTTAACCTACGAGCAGTACTTC	CASILGQALTYEQYF
.	TRBV7-9	14	.	TRBJ1-1	TGTGCCAGCAGCCCCGACAGAATTTCGGCTGAAGCTTTCTTT	CASSPDRISAEAFF
TRBD2	TRBV4-2	15	.	TRBJ2-7	TGTGCCAGCAGCCAAGAGACAAGCGGGAGTCGCGAGCAGTACTTC	CASSQETSGSREQYF
TRBD1	TRBV29-1	16	.	TRBJ1-2	TGCAGCGTTGACATAAACGCGAACAGGGGGCGAGGTGGCTACACCTTC	CSVDINANRGRGGYTF
.	TRBV29-1	12	once	TRBJ1-5	TGCAGCGTTGGGGGCCCTGACCAGCCCCAGCATTTT	CSVGGPDQPQHF
.	TRBV7-2	17	.	TRBJ2-7	TGTGCCAGCAGCTTAGGGTTGGCAGGGGGGTATTTGGACGAGCAGTACTTC	CASSLGLAGGYLDEQYF
.	TRBV19	14	.	TRBJ1-2	TGTGCCAGTAGTGAGGTGGCACTCAGCTATGGCTACACCTTC	CASSEVALSYGYTF
.	TRBV6-5	14	.	TRBJ1-1	TGTGCCAGCAGACCTCCCGGGGTGTGGACTGAAGCTTTCTTT	CASRPPGVWTEAFF
.	TRBV13	15	.	TRBJ1-6	TGTGCCAGCACACTACTCAGAGGACAGTATTCACCCCTCCACTTT	CASTLLRGQYSPLHF
.	TRBV7-3	14	.	TRBJ2-2	TGTGCCAGCAGACTCTACAGGGACGTGGGGGAGCTGTTTTTT	CASRLYRDVGELFF
TRBD2	TRBV29-1	13	.	TRBJ2-3	TGCAGCGCCGAAGTAGCGGGGACAGATACGCAGTATTTT	CSAEVAGTDTQYF
TRBD2	TRBV7-2	16	.	TRBJ2-1	TGTGCCAGCAGCTGGGGACTAGCGGGGACCTACAATGAGCAGTTCTTC	CASSWGLAGTYNEQFF
TRBD1	TRBV30	12	.	TRBJ1-1	TGTGCCTGGAGTTTTGGACAGGGTGAAGCTTTCTTT	CAWSFGQGEAFF
TRBD2	TRBV5-4	16	.	TRBJ2-5	TGTGCCAGCAGCACCTTAGCGGGAGGAGGTGTGGAGACCCAGTACTTC	CASSTLAGGGVETQYF
.	TRBV6-1	13	.	TRBJ1-2	TGTGCCAGCAGTGAACCGGGAGGCTATGGCTACACCTTC	CASSEPGGYGYTF
.	TRBV6-1	13	.	TRBJ2-1	TGTGCCACCACAGGGCCTGTTATGAGTGAGCAGTTCTTC	CATTGPVMSEQFF
TRBD2	TRBV15	15	.	TRBJ2-1	TGTGCCACCAGCAGACTACTAGCGGGAGTCAATGAGCAGTTCTTC	CATSRLLAGVNEQFF
.	TRBV28	11	.	TRBJ2-5	TGTGCCAGCAGTTTCAGGGAGACCCAGTACTTC	CASSFRETQYF
.	TRBV4-1	12	.	TRBJ1-3	TGCGCCAGCAGCCCTATTGGAAACACCATATATTTT	CASSPIGNTIYF